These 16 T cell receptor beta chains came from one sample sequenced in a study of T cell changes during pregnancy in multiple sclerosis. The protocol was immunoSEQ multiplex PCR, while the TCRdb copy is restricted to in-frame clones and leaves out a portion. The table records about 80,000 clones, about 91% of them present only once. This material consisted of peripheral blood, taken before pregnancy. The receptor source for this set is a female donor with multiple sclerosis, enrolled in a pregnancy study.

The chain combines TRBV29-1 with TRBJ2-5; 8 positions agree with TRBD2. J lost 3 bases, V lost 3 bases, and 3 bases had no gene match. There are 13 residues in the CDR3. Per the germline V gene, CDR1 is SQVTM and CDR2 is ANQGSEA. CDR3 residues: CSVDRGGEETQYF. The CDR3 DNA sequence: TGCAGCGTTGATCGGGGGGGGGAAGAGACCCAGTACTTC.

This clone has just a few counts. CDR3 sequence reads: CASSLAGVLAGGTDTDTQYF. The CDR3 coding sequence is TGCGCCAGCAGCTTGGCCGGAGTACTAGCGGGGGGAACAGACACAGATACGCAGTATTTT. The J gene is TRBJ2-3, the V gene TRBV5-1, with 12 bases that match TRBD2. The ends lost 0 bases at V and 2 bases at J; junction bases unmatched: 13. CDR3 length: 20 residues. The V gene's germline CDR1 is SGHRS and CDR2 YFSETQ.

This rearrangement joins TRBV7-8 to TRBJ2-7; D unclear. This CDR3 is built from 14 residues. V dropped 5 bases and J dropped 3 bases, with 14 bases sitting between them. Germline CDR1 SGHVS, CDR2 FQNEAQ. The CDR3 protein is CASSPRTPNYEQYF. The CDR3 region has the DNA TGTGCCAGCAGCCCCCGCACACCGAACTACGAGCAGTACTTC.

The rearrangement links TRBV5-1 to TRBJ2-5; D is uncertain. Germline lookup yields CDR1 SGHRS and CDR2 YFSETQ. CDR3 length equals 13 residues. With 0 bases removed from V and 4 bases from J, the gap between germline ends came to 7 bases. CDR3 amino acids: CASSLGRGETQYF. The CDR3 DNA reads TGCGCCAGCAGCTTGGGCCGAGGAGAGACCCAGTACTTC.

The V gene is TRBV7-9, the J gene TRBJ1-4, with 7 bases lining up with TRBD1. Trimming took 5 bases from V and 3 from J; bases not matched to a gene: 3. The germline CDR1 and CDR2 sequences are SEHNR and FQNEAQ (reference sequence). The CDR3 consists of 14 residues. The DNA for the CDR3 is TGTGCCAGCAGCCACGGGACAGCTAATGAAAAACTGTTTTTT. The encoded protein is CASSHGTANEKLFF. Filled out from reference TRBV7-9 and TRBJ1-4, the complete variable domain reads DTGVSQNPRHKITKRGQNVTFRCDPISEHNRLYWYRQTLGQGPEFLTYFQNEAQLEKSRLLSDRFSAERPKGSFSTLEIQRTEQGDSAMYLCASSHGTANEKLFFGSGTQLSVL.

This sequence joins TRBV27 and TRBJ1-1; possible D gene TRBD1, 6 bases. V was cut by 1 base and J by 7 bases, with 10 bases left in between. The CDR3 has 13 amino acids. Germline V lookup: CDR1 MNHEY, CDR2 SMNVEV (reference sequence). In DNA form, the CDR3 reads TGTGCCAGCAGTTTATGGAAGGACAGTGAAGCTTTCTTT. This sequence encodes CASSLWKDSEAFF.

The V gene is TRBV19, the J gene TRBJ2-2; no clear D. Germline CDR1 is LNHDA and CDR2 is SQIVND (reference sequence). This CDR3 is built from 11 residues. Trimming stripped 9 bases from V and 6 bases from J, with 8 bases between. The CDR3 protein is CASRMAGELFF. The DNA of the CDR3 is TGTGCCAGCAGAATGGCCGGGGAGCTGTTTTTT. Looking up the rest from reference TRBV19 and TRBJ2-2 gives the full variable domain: DGGITQSPKYLFRKEGQNVTLSCEQNLNHDAMYWYRQDPGQGLRLIYYSQIVNDFQKGDIAEGYSVSREKKESFPLTVTSAQKNPTAFYLCASRMAGELFFGEGSRLTVL.

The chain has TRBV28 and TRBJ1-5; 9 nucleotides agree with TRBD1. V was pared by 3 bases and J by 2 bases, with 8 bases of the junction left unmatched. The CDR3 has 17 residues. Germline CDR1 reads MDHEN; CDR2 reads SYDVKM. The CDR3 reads CASSFIGRDRGNQPQHF. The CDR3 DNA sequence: TGTGCCAGCAGTTTTATAGGGAGGGACAGGGGCAATCAGCCCCAGCATTTT.

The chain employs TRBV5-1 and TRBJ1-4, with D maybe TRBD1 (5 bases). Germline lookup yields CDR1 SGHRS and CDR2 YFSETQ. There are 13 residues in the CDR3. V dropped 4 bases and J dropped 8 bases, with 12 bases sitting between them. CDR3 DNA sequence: TGCGCCAGCAGCCGGGACTCACCCGAAAAACTGTTTTTT. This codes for CASSRDSPEKLFF.

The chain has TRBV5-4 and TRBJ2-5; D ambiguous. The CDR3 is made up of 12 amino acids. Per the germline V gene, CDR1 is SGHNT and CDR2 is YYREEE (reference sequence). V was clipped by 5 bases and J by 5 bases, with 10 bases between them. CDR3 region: CASSFERETQYF. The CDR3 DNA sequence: TGTGCCAGCAGTTTCGAGAGGGAGACCCAGTACTTC.

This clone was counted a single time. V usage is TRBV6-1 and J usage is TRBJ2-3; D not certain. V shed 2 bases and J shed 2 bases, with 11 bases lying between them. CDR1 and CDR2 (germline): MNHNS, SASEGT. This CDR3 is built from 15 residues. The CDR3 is CASSEPGRFTDTQYF. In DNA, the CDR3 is TGTGCCAGCAGTGAACCAGGCAGATTCACAGATACGCAGTATTTT.

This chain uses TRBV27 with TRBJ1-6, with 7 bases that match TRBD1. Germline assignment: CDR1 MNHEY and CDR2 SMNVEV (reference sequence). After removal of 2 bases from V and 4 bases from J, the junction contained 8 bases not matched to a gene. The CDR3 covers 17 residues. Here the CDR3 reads CASSLAPTGRYNSPLHF. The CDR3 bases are TGTGCCAGCAGTTTAGCCCCGACAGGGAGATATAATTCACCCCTCCACTTT.

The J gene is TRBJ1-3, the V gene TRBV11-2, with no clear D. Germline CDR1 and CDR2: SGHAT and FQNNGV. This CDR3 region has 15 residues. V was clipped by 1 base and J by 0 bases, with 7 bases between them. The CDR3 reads CASSLGTISGNTIYF. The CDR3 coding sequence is TGTGCCAGCAGCTTAGGGACTATCTCTGGAAACACCATATATTTT.

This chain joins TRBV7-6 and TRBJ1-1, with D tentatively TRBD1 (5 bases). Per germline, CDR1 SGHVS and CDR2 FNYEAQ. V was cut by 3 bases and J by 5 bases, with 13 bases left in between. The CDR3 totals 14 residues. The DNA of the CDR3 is TGTGCCAGCAGCTTTGCGGGGCTGGGGACTGAAGCTTTCTTT. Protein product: CASSFAGLGTEAFF. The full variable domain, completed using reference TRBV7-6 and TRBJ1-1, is GAGVSQSPRYKVTKRGQDVALRCDPISGHVSLYWYRQALGQGPEFLTYFNYEAQQDKSGLPNDRFSAERPEGSISTLTIQRTEQRDSAMYRCASSFAGLGTEAFFGQGTRLTVV.

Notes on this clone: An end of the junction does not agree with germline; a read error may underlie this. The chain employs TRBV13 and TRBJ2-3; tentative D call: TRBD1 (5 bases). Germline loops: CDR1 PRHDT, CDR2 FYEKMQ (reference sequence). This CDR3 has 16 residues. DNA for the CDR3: TGTGCCAGCAGCTTAGTGGCCCAGGGTAGCAGAGATACGCAGTATTTT. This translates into CASSLVAQGSRDTQYF.

The CDR3 spells CASSMRINQPQHF. CDR3 in DNA: TGTGCCAGTAGTATGAGGATCAATCAGCCCCAGCATTTT. The genes are TRBV19 and TRBJ1-5; D gene ambiguous. V lost 3 bases and J lost 3, with 6 bases in between. The germline gives CDR1 LNHDA, CDR2 SQIVND (reference sequence). The CDR3 extends over 13 amino acids. Full variable domain (missing parts from reference TRBV19 and TRBJ1-5): DGGITQSPKYLFRKEGQNVTLSCEQNLNHDAMYWYRQDPGQGLRLIYYSQIVNDFQKGDIAEGYSVSREKKESFPLTVTSAQKNPTAFYLCASSMRINQPQHFGDGTRLSIL.